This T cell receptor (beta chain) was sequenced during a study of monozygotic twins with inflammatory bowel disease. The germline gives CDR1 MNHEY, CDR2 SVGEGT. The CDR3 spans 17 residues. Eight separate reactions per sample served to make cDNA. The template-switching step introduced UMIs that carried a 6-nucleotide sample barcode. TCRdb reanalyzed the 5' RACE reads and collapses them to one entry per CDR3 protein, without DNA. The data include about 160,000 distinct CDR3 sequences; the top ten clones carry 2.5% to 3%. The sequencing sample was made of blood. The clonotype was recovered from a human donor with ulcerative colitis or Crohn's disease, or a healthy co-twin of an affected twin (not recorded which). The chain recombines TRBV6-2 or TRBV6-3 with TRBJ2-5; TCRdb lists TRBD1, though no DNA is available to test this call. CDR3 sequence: CASSQDTAEYGQETQYF.